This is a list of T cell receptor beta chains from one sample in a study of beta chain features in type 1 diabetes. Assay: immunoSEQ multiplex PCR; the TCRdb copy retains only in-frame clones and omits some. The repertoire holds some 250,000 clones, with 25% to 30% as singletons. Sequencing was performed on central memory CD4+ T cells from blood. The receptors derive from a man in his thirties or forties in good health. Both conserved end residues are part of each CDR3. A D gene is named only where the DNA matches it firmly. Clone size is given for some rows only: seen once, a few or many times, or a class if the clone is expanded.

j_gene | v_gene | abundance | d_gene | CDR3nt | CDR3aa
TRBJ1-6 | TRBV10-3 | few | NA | TGTGCCATCAGTGAGTCAGTGGGGGGAACAAATTCACCCCTCCACTTT | CAISESVGGTNSPLHF
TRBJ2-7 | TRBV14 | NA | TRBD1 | TGTGCCAGCAGCCGACAGGGACAGGGGTCCCACGAGCAGTACTTC | CASSRQGQGSHEQYF
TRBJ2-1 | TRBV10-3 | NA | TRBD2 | TGTGCCATCAGTGAAGGGGTAGCGGGCAATGAGCAGTTCTTC | CAISEGVAGNEQFF
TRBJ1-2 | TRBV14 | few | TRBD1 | TGTGCCAGCAGCAAAGGGACAGACTATGGCTACACCTTC | CASSKGTDYGYTF
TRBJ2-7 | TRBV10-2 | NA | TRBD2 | TGCGCCAGCAGTGTCGGGACTATCGAGCAGTACTTC | CASSVGTIEQYF
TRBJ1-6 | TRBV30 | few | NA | TGTGCCTGGAGTGGGGGGGATTCACCCCTCCACTTT | CAWSGGDSPLHF
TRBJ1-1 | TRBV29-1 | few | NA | TGCAGCGTCCTGACATCAACTGAAGCTTTCTTT | CSVLTSTEAFF
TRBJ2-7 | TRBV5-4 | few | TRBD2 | TGTGCCAGCAGCTTGGGTAACGGACTAGCTTACGAGCAGTACTTC | CASSLGNGLAYEQYF
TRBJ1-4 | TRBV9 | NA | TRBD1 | TGTGCCAGCAGCGCTGGACAGGGGAGTGAAAAACTGTTTTTT | CASSAGQGSEKLFF
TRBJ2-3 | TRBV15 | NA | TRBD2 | TGTGCCACCAGCCGGGTTGCGGGGGGTGGTTCAGATACGCAGTATTTT | CATSRVAGGGSDTQYF
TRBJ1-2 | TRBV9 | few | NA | TGTGCCAGCAGCGCAGAGATATCAGGGCTTGGCTACACCTTC | CASSAEISGLGYTF
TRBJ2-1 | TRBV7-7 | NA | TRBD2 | TGTGCCAGCAGCCCCGGGGCGGGAGCCTCTTACAATGAGCAGTTCTTC | CASSPGAGASYNEQFF
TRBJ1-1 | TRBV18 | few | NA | TGTGCCAGCTCACCACTACGGATCGCTGGCACTGAAGCTTTCTTT | CASSPLRIAGTEAFF
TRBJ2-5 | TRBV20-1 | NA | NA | TGCAGTGTGGGGGGCCAAGAGACCCAGTACTTC | CSVGGQETQYF
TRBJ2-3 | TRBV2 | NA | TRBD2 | TGTGCCAGCAGTCCCTTACTAGCGGCCGCGCGGTATTTT | CASSPLLAAARYF
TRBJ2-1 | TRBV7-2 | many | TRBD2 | TGTGCCAGCAGCCCCCTGGCGGGGGGAAGTAATGAGCAGTTCTTC | CASSPLAGGSNEQFF
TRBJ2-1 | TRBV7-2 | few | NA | TGTGCCAGCAGCTTAGATAGTAATGAGCAGTTCTTC | CASSLDSNEQFF
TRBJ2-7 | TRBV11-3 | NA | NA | TGTGCCAGCAGCTTAGATGGAGGGATCCACGAGCAGTACTTC | CASSLDGGIHEQYF
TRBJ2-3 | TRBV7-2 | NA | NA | TGTGCCAGCAGCCTGGACACCACAGATACGCAGTATTTT | CASSLDTTDTQYF
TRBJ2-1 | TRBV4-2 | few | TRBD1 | TGTGCCAGCAGCCAAGGCGGACAGGGTAACAATGAGCAGTTCTTC | CASSQGGQGNNEQFF
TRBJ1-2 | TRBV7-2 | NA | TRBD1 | TGTGCCAGCAGCCCACAGGGGAGGGGCTATGGCTACACCTTC | CASSPQGRGYGYTF
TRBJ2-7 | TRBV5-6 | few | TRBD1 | TGTGCCAGCAGCTTGCGGGTCGGCGGACAGGGAGGTCCTTACGACTTC | CASSLRVGGQGGPYDF
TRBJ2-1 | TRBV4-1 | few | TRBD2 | TGCGCCAGCAGCCAACCTAGCGGGAGGGCCCTCGACAATGAGCAGTTCTTC | CASSQPSGRALDNEQFF
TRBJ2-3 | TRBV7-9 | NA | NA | TGTGCCAGCAGCTTAGGTGCTAGCAGCACAGATACGCAGTATTTT | CASSLGASSTDTQYF
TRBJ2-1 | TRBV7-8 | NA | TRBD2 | TGTGCCAGCAGCGCTCGGGGGGGCTCCTACAATGAGCAGTTCTTC | CASSARGGSYNEQFF
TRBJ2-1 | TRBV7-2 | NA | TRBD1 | TGTGCCAGCAGCTTAGAGGGACAGGTTCTCAATGAGCAGTTCTTC | CASSLEGQVLNEQFF
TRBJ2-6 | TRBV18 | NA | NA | TGTGCCAGCTCCCCAGCCCCATCTGGGGCCAACGTCCTGACTTTC | CASSPAPSGANVLTF
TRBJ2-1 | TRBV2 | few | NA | TGTGCCAGCAGTGCCCTTCATGAGCAGTTCTTC | CASSALHEQFF
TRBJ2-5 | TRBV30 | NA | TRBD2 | TGTGCCTGGAGTGTCTCTAGCGGGTCCCTAGAGACCCAGTACTTC | CAWSVSSGSLETQYF
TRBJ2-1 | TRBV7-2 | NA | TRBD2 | TGTGCCAGCAGCGCCCCGGGAGGGCTCGGCAATGAGCAGTTCTTC | CASSAPGGLGNEQFF
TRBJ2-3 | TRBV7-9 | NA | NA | TGTGCCAGCAGCCTAATCGTTCGGGATACGCAGTATTTT | CASSLIVRDTQYF
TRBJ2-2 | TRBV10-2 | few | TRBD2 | TGCGCCAGCAGTGGGAAAGCGGGGGGGCCTATCGGGGAGCTGTTTTTT | CASSGKAGGPIGELFF
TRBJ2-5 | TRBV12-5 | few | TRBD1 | TGTGCTAGTGGTCCCACCCGGGACAGCCTGTACTTC | CASGPTRDSLYF
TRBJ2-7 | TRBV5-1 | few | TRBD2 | TGCGCCAGCAGCTTCGAAGGGACTAGCGACGAGCAGTACTTC | CASSFEGTSDEQYF
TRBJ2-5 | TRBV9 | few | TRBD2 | TGTGCCAGCAGCGTAGGAGTCGGCGGGAGCGTGGAGACCCAGTACTTC | CASSVGVGGSVETQYF
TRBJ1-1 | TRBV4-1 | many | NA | TGCGCCAGCAGCCAAGTCAAGGGTAGGACGAGGCTTACTGAAGCTTTCTTT | CASSQVKGRTRLTEAFF
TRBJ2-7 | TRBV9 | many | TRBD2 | TGTGCCAGCAGCCTTGGACTAGCGGGAGAACGACAGTACTTC | CASSLGLAGERQYF
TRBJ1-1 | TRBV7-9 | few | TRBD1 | TGTGCCAGCAGCTTAGTGGGACAGGGTAACACTGAAGCTTTCTTT | CASSLVGQGNTEAFF
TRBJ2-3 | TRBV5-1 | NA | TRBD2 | TGCGCCAGCAGGTACGGGGGGACAGATACGCAGTATTTT | CASRYGGTDTQYF
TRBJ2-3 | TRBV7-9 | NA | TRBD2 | TGTGCCAGCAGCTTAGGCGTGATAGCGGGGCGCCAGGGAGATACGCAGTATTTT | CASSLGVIAGRQGDTQYF
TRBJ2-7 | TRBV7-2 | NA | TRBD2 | TGTGCCAGCAGCCTTAGCGGGACGACCTCCTACGAGCAGTACTTC | CASSLSGTTSYEQYF
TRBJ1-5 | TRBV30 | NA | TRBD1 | TGTGCCTGGAGCGCCGGGACAGGGGGCTGGAATCAGCCCCAGCATTTT | CAWSAGTGGWNQPQHF
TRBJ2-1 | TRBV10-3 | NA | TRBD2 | TGTGCCATCAGGACTTCCGGGAGCGGGGGTAATGAGCAGTTCTTC | CAIRTSGSGGNEQFF
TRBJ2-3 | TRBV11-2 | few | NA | TGTGCCAGCAGCTTAGAGCGGCGAGGAGATACGCAGTATTTT | CASSLERRGDTQYF
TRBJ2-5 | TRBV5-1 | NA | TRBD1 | TGCGCCAGCAGCCCCGGACAGGGAGGCCAAGAGACCCAGTACTTC | CASSPGQGGQETQYF
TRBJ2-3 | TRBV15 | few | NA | TGTGCCACCAGCAGGGGAATGAGCGGGTCCACAGATACGCAGTATTTT | CATSRGMSGSTDTQYF
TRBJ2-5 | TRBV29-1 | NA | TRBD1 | TGCAGCGGCTACAGGGGTGAAGAGACCCAGTACTTC | CSGYRGEETQYF
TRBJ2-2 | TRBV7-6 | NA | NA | TGTGCCAGCAGCTACGACGGATCGAACACCGGGGAGCTGTTTTTT | CASSYDGSNTGELFF
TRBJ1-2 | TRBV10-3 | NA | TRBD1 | TGTGCCATCAGTGAAACGGCGCGGACAGGCCATGGCTACACCTTC | CAISETARTGHGYTF
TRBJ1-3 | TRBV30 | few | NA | TGTGCCTGGGGAAGGAACACCATATATTTT | CAWGRNTIYF
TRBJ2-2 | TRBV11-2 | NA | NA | TGTGCCAGCAGCCCAATTAGGAGTCTGGGCGGCGGGGAGCTGTTTTTT | CASSPIRSLGGGELFF
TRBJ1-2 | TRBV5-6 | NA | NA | TGTGCCAGCAGAGCAGGATATACAGCTAACTATGGCTACACCTTC | CASRAGYTANYGYTF
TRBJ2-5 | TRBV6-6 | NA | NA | TGTGCCAGCAGTTACGGAAGGGGTGAGACCCAGTACTTC | CASSYGRGETQYF
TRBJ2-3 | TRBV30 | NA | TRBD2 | TGTGCCTGGAAACTAGCGGGGATAGATACGCAGTATTTT | CAWKLAGIDTQYF